The 3 T cell receptor beta chains reported below all come from one sample, sequenced in a study of chemoradiotherapy in HPV16-positive cancers. Assay: immunoSEQ multiplex PCR; the TCRdb copy retains only in-frame clones and omits some. The listing contains roughly 75 clones. Sample: tumor tissue, taken from a patient who underwent chemoradiotherapy. The receptors here all came from a human donor with HPV-associated anogenital cancer.

This clone was seen only a few times. V usage is TRBV10-1 and J usage is TRBJ1-2; no firm D call. Germline-derived CDR1 and CDR2 are WNHNN and SYGVQD (reference sequence). Trimming shortened V by 5 bases and J by 4 bases, and 20 bases separated the two germline ends. The CDR3 sequence is 16 residues long. DNA for the CDR3: TGCGCCAGCAGTTCATCATCAACGCGAAAGACCTATGGCTACACCTTC. This sequence encodes CASSSSSTRKTYGYTF.

J is TRBJ1-2 and V is TRBV10-3; possible D gene TRBD1, 6 bases. The germline V gene encodes CDR1 ENHRY and CDR2 SYGVKD. Trimming took off 5 bases at V and 4 bases at J, with 26 bases between the two ends. This CDR3 region has 18 residues. The CDR3 DNA follows: TGTGCCATCAGTTCACTTACGCGGGACACCCAAATCTCCTATGGCTACACCTTC. Residues: CAISSLTRDTQISYGYTF.

This clone has a handful of counts. Here the CDR3 omits its conserved ending phenylalanine or tryptophan, so a read error is the likely source. The gene calls are TRBV7-9 and TRBJ1-1; no clear D. In germline, CDR1 is SEHNR, CDR2 FQNEAQ (reference sequence). The CDR3 extends over 13 amino acids. V gave up 1 base and J gave up 3 bases, with 6 bases separating them. In DNA, the CDR3 is TGTGCCAGCAGCTTAGAGGTGGACACTGAAGCTTTCCTT. Its protein is CASSLEVDTEAFL.